This TCR beta chain was obtained from a study of beta chain features in type 1 diabetes. The CDR3 totals 16 residues. V was clipped by 1 base and J by 3 bases; unmatched bases: 4. In germline, CDR1 is MNHEY, CDR2 SVGAGI. Every bit of the isolated RNA underwent reverse transcription, so sequencing read expressed TCRB transcripts. Here immunoSEQ multiplex PCR was the method, and the copy in TCRdb shows in-frame clones only, minus some. The sample shows over 500,000 clones, around a sixth of them seen only once. This receptor was taken from a man in his late teens or twenties in good health. The chain couples TRBV6-5 to TRBJ2-7; 12 bases align to TRBD1. Source material: naive CD4+ T cells from blood. Here the CDR3 DNA reads TGTGCCAGCAGTTACTTCGGGACAGGGGGCGTCTACGAGCAGTACTTC. Translated, it gives CASSYFGTGGVYEQYF.